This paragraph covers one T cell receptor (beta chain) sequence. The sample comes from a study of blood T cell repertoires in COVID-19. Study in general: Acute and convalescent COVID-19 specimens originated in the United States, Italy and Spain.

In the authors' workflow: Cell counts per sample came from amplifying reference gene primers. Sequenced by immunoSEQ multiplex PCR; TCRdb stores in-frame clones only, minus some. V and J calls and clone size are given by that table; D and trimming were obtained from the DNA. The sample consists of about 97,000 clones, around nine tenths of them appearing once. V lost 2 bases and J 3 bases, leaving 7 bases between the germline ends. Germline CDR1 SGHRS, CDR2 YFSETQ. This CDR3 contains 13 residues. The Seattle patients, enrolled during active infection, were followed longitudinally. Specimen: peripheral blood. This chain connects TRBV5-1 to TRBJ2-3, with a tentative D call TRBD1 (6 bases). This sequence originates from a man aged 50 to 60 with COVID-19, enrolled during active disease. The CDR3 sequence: CASSFDRTDTQYF. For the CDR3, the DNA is TGCGCCAGCAGCTTCGACAGGACAGATACGCAGTATTTT. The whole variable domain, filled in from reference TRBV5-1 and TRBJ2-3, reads KAGVTQTPRYLIKTRGQQVTLSCSPISGHRSVSWYQQTPGQGLQFLFEYFSETQRNKGNFPGRFSGRQFSNSRSEMNVSTLELGDSALYLCASSFDRTDTQYFGPGTRLTVL.